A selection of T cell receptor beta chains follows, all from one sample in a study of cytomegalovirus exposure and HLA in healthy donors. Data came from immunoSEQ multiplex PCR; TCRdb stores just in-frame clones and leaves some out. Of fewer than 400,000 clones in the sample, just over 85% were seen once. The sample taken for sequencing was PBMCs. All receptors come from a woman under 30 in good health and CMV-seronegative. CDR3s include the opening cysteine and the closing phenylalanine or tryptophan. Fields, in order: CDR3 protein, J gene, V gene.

CDR3: CASSQQGSRGETQYF; J: TRBJ2-5; V: TRBV25-1
CDR3: CASSQQTGTSTWLSYEQYF; J: TRBJ2-7; V: TRBV13
CDR3: CASSLRTSGRRDTQYF; J: TRBJ2-3; V: TRBV28
CDR3: CASSQDSMNTEAFF; J: TRBJ1-1; V: TRBV4-3
CDR3: CASSLGGADPWETQYF; J: TRBJ2-5; V: TRBV4-3
CDR3: CAISYRTGAYEQYF; J: TRBJ2-7; V: TRBV10-3
CDR3: CASSQGGQASYGYTF; J: TRBJ1-2; V: TRBV4-3
CDR3: CASSSGSGGEKLFF; J: TRBJ1-4; V: TRBV5-1
CDR3: CATSSDTYEQYF; J: TRBJ2-7; V: TRBV15
CDR3: CASSAIAGAGTQYF; J: TRBJ2-5; V: TRBV2
CDR3: CASSLSPGNYGYTF; J: TRBJ1-2; V: TRBV28
CDR3: CASSYSSTGDGYTF; J: TRBJ1-2; V: TRBV6-5
CDR3: CASLDRVHPYEQYF; J: TRBJ2-7; V: TRBV28
CDR3: CASSLSRGTYGYTF; J: TRBJ1-2; V: TRBV27
CDR3: CASSLREKLFF; J: TRBJ1-4; V: TRBV28
CDR3: CASSFSFDEQFF; J: TRBJ2-1; V: TRBV5-6
CDR3: CASGLPPSHEQYF; J: TRBJ2-7; V: TRBV12-5
CDR3: CASSLAPTNTEAFF; J: TRBJ1-1; V: TRBV5-1
CDR3: CASSLGLAGETGELFF; J: TRBJ2-2; V: TRBV7-7